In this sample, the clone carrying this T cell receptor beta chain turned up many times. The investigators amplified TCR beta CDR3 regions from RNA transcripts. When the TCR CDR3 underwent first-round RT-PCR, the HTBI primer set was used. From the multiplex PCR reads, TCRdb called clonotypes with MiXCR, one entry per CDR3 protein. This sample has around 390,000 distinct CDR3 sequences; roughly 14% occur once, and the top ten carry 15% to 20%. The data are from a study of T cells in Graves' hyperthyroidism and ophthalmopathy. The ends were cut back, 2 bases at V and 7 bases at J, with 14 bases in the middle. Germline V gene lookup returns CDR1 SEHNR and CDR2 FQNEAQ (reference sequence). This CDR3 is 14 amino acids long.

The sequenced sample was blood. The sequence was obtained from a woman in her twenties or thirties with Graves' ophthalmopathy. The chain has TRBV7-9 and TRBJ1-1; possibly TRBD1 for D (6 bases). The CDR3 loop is CASSLMTGGNEAFF. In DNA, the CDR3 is TGTGCCAGCAGCTTAATGACAGGAGGAAATGAAGCTTTCTTT.